The TCR beta chain described here comes from a study of blood T cells in healthy people across ages. A second PCR, run for about 6 to 12 cycles, used a sample-barcoded 5' primer plus a J-beta primer mix. From the 5' RACE reads, TCRdb called clonotypes with MiXCR, one entry per CDR3 protein. Seen here are roughly 650,000 distinct CDR3 sequences, 32% observed once, and the top ten hold about 16%. This receptor was taken from an elderly woman in good health. Source material: blood.

DNA for the CDR3: TGTGCCATCATGTCGGGGCTCGGTCATGGGGATGCTTTCTTT. This translates into CAIMSGLGHGDAFF. J is TRBJ1-1 and V is TRBV10-3, with D perhaps TRBD1 (5 bases). CDR3 size: 14 residues. The ends were cut back, 7 bases at V and 11 bases at J, with 23 bases in the middle. Germline V gene sequence: CDR1 ENHRY, CDR2 SYGVKD.